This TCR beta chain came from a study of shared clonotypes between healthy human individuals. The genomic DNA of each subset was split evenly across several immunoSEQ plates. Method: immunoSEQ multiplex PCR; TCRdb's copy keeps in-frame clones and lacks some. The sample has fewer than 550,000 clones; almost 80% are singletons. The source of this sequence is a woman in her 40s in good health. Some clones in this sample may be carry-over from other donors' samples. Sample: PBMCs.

CDR3 amino acids: CASSYTANTEAFF. In DNA, the CDR3 is TGTGCCAGTAGTTACACTGCCAACACTGAAGCTTTCTTT. The chain links TRBV19 to TRBJ1-1; D is unclear. Trimming left V 5 bases short and J 2 bases short, with 9 bases between. Germline V gene lookup returns CDR1 LNHDA and CDR2 SQIVND (reference sequence). CDR3 length: 13 amino acids.